This T cell receptor (beta chain) was captured by sequencing in a study of preoperative IRX-2 immunotherapy in early breast cancer. Treatment given: preoperative locoregional IRX-2 cytokine immunotherapy. This phase Ib study tested locoregional IRX-2 cytokine immunotherapy given before surgery. Repertoires were generated with immunoSEQ multiplex PCR, while TCRdb's copy carries only in-frame clones and drops some. The sample has fewer than 40,000 clones; 89% are singletons. The sequence was collected from a human donor with breast cancer. The sequencing used tumor tissue, collected after IRX-2 immunotherapy.

CDR3 sequence reads: CASSFGPKAFF. In DNA form, the CDR3 reads TGTGCCAGCAGTTTTGGACCAAAAGCTTTCTTT. The chain uses TRBV6-4 and TRBJ1-1; D unclear. Trimming cost V 5 bases and J 9 bases, with 10 bases left between them. The CDR3 covers 11 residues. Germline assignment: CDR1 MRHNA and CDR2 SNTAGT.